Listed below are T cell receptor beta chains from one sample, sequenced in a study of shared clonotypes between healthy human individuals. Generated by immunoSEQ multiplex PCR, the TCRdb table keeps only in-frame clones and is missing some. Of over 750,000 clones detected, 90% to 97% appear once; the ten largest clones hold less than 0.25%. The sequencing input was naive CD8+ T cells sorted from blood. The receptors were sampled from a man between 25 and 39 years old in good health. Both conserved end residues are part of each CDR3. D genes are given only for firm matches. Not all rows give a size; the values are once, few, many and, for expanded clones, a class.

V	size	J	D	CDR3	DNA
TRBV6-5	.	TRBJ1-3	.	CASAPGAYSGNTIYF	TGTGCCAGCGCTCCCGGGGCCTACTCTGGAAACACCATATATTTT
TRBV7-8	.	TRBJ2-1	TRBD2	CASSKPGLAGGGEQFF	TGTGCCAGCAGCAAACCGGGACTAGCGGGAGGGGGGGAGCAGTTCTTC
TRBV5-6	.	TRBJ2-5	.	CASGDRDIKDF	TGTGCCAGCGGGGACCGGGACATTAAGGACTTC
TRBV5-1	.	TRBJ2-7	TRBD2	CASSAGQTRGRGAEQYF	TGCGCCAGCAGCGCGGGGCAGACCCGCGGGAGAGGGGCCGAGCAGTACTTC
TRBV4-1	.	TRBJ2-1	TRBD1	CASATGQGFNEQFF	TGCGCCAGCGCTACGGGACAGGGGTTCAATGAGCAGTTCTTC
TRBV5-5	.	TRBJ2-1	.	CASSIRVGSYNEQFF	TGTGCCAGCAGCATCAGGGTGGGCTCCTACAATGAGCAGTTCTTC
TRBV9	.	TRBJ2-5	TRBD1	CASSAGQVRETQYF	TGTGCCAGCAGCGCCGGACAGGTGCGAGAGACCCAGTACTTC
TRBV19	.	TRBJ2-3	TRBD1	CASSIPGGLLDTQYF	TGTGCCAGTAGTATTCCAGGGGGCTTACTAGATACGCAGTATTTT
TRBV27	.	TRBJ1-5	.	CASSSRGNQPQHF	TGTGCCAGCAGTTCCAGGGGTAATCAGCCCCAGCATTTT
TRBV5-1	.	TRBJ2-7	TRBD1	CASSTYRGQRSREQYF	TGCGCCAGCAGCACCTACAGGGGGCAAAGGAGTCGCGAGCAGTACTTC
TRBV6-1	.	TRBJ1-1	TRBD1	CASSDHTRQGGTEAFF	TGTGCCAGCAGTGATCATACCCGGCAGGGGGGCACTGAAGCTTTCTTT
TRBV6-5	.	TRBJ2-7	.	CASSSPRDTGYEQYF	TGTGCCAGCAGTTCACCACGGGATACGGGCTACGAGCAGTACTTC
TRBV9	.	TRBJ1-2	TRBD1	CASSVGDGGTANYGYTF	TGTGCCAGCAGCGTAGGGGATGGGGGGACAGCTAACTATGGCTACACCTTC
TRBV7-9	.	TRBJ2-1	TRBD2	CAGQRESSYNEQFF	TGTGCCGGGCAGCGGGAGAGCTCCTACAATGAGCAGTTCTTC
TRBV29-1	.	TRBJ2-1	TRBD2	CSVRREGLFNEQFF	TGCAGCGTGCGACGGGAGGGCCTCTTCAATGAGCAGTTCTTC
TRBV5-6	.	TRBJ2-6	.	CASTSYRADSGANVLTF	TGTGCCAGCACCTCGTACAGGGCCGACTCTGGGGCCAACGTCCTGACTTTC
TRBV9	.	TRBJ2-1	TRBD2	CASGYAISGNYNEQFF	TGTGCCAGCGGCTACGCAATTAGCGGGAACTACAATGAGCAGTTCTTC
TRBV10-1	.	TRBJ2-3	.	CASSESTAYTDTQYF	TGCGCCAGCAGTGAGTCGACGGCCTACACAGATACGCAGTATTTT
TRBV15	.	TRBJ1-5	.	CATSGPEVGGQPQHF	TGTGCCACCAGCGGACCGGAAGTGGGCGGACAGCCCCAGCATTTT
TRBV11-2	.	TRBJ2-1	.	CASSLDLPRQFF	TGTGCCAGCAGCTTAGACCTACCCCGGCAGTTCTTC
TRBV5-1	.	TRBJ2-1	.	CASSFRLGTDNYEQFF	TGCGCCAGCAGCTTTAGGCTCGGGACCGATAATTATGAGCAGTTCTTC
TRBV30	once	TRBJ2-7	TRBD1	CAWSVGQGTYEQYF	TGTGCCTGGAGTGTAGGACAGGGGACCTACGAGCAGTACTTC
TRBV5-6	.	TRBJ2-1	TRBD2	CASSLGSGLAGVFYNEQFF	TGTGCCAGCAGCTTGGGGTCGGGACTAGCGGGAGTCTTTTACAATGAGCAGTTCTTC
TRBV6-5	.	TRBJ2-2	.	CASSYYKTGELFF	TGTGCCAGCAGTTACTACAAGACCGGGGAGCTGTTTTTT
TRBV29-1	once	TRBJ1-1	.	CSVEEGAVYTEAFF	TGCAGCGTTGAAGAGGGGGCGGTATACACTGAAGCTTTCTTT